This T cell receptor (beta chain) emerged from a study of regulatory T cells. Whole-study findings and limits: Hydrophobic residues at CDR3 positions 6 and 7 were enriched in conventional CD4+ T cells of CD3G-deficient patients.

The germline V gene has CDR1 SGHDN and CDR2 FVKESK. The CDR3 length is 15 residues. Trimming shortened V by 3 bases and J by 5 bases, and 16 bases separated the two germline ends. Amplification used 52 TRBV primers and 13 TRBJ primers. Libraries were prepared by immunoSEQ multiplex PCR; TCRdb keeps only in-frame clonotypes and omits some of them. The table has nearly 30,000 clones, 85% to 95% seen once. On this clone: Its antigen is unknown.

Every patient with CD3G deficiency had evidence of autoimmunity. CD4+ T cells were divided by sorting: CD25-high CD127-low Tregs, CD25-low CD127-high conventional cells. The receptor's source is a young adult with CD3G deficiency. Material for sequencing was conventional CD4+ T cells sorted from blood. The gene calls are TRBV14 and TRBJ1-2; perhaps TRBD1 as D (6 bases). This CDR3 reads CASSQTSRGGYGYTF. CDR3 nucleotide sequence: TGTGCCAGCAGCCAGACGTCCAGGGGAGGATATGGCTACACCTTC.